This entry features one T cell receptor beta chain sequence. This record belongs to a study of cytomegalovirus exposure and HLA in healthy donors. Germline V lookup: CDR1 SQVTM, CDR2 ANQGSEA. The V gene lost 7 bases and the J gene lost 0 bases, with 7 bases spanning the gap. The CDR3 is 12 amino acids. Researchers ran the PCR with 60 Vbeta and 13 Jbeta primers. Assay: immunoSEQ multiplex PCR; the TCRdb copy retains only in-frame clones and omits some. The profile shows around 76,000 clones, under 80% of them singletons. This sequence was found in a man aged 35 to 55 in good health and CMV-seronegative. The sequencing input was PBMCs. The V gene is TRBV29-1, the J gene TRBJ2-1; no clear D. The CDR3 DNA is TGCAGCGGACTTAGCTCCTACAATGAGCAGTTCTTC. Protein: CSGLSSYNEQFF.